This TCR beta chain was recovered during a study of vaccination and CD4 T cells after COVID-19. Details on this clonotype: Its antigen is undetermined.

Cultured CD4+ T-cell DNA underwent Oncomine TCR Beta short-read sequencing. Using its own MiXCR run on the PCR reads, TCRdb lists one record per CDR3 protein. Seen here are approximately 12,000 distinct CDR3 sequences, 53% observed once, and the top ten hold approximately 30%. Treatment defined: roughly 11-day PBMC culture with coronavirus spike peptide pools or control peptides (ViraFEST assay). Before TCRs were sequenced, ViraFEST expanded antigen-specific T cells with peptide pools. Study outcomes and limitations: SARS-CoV-2-reactive clonotype medians increased from roughly 21 to 40, not significantly.

This sequence originates from a human donor who had recovered from COVID-19. The sequenced sample was CD4+ T cells from blood, cultured in vitro.

The CDR3 bases are TGCAGTGCTAGAGATTACCCTGAGCAGTTCTTC. Protein sequence: CSARDYPEQFF. This rearrangement joins TRBV20-1 to TRBJ2-1, with D hard to call. Trimming pared 0 bases from V and 9 bases from J, leaving 6 bases between. The CDR3 has 11 amino acids. Germline CDR1 reads DFQATT; CDR2 reads SNEGSKA (reference sequence).